Listed below are T cell receptor beta chains from one sample, sequenced in a study of CD8 T cells in Susac syndrome. TCRdb recomputed calls from the immunoSEQ multiplex PCR reads with MiXCR, one row per CDR3 protein. The sample lists about 200,000 distinct CDR3 sequences; 90% to 95% were seen once. Sequencing input: CD4+ T cells from PBMCs. The receptors were gathered from a human donor with Susac syndrome. Each CDR3 is given with its conserved first and last residue. A D gene is named only where the DNA matches it firmly.

v_call	j_call	d_call	cdr3_nt	cdr3_aa
TRBV4-1	TRBJ2-1	TRBD1	TGCGCCAGCAGCCGCGCAGACAGGGGCAATGAGCAGTTCTTC	CASSRADRGNEQFF
TRBV18	TRBJ2-5	TRBD1	TGTGCCAGCCAGGGGGACAGGGGACGAGAGACCCAGTACTTC	CASQGDRGRETQYF
TRBV20-1	TRBJ1-5	.	TGCAGTGCTATATCGACAGCAAATCAGCCCCAGCATTTT	CSAISTANQPQHF
TRBV3-1	TRBJ2-7	.	TGTGCCAGCAGCCAAGTATTACTGAGATCCTACGAGCAGTACTTC	CASSQVLLRSYEQYF
TRBV6-2/TRBV6-3	TRBJ1-5	TRBD1	TGTGCCAGCACGAACAGGGGAGGTCAGCCCCAGCATTTT	CASTNRGGQPQHF
TRBV20-1	TRBJ2-7	TRBD2	TGCAGTGCTAAACTAGCGGGAGCTCCCTACGAGCAGTACTTC	CSAKLAGAPYEQYF
TRBV29-1	TRBJ2-7	.	TGCAGCGTTGAAATCCGGGACGTCGGAGGGGACTACGAGCAGTACTTC	CSVEIRDVGGDYEQYF
TRBV7-9	TRBJ1-5	TRBD1	TGTGCCAGCAGCAAAGGGGGCAGCAGACAGCCCCAGCATTTT	CASSKGGSRQPQHF
TRBV12-3/TRBV12-4	TRBJ2-7	TRBD1	TGTGCCAGCAGTTCGTGGGACAGAGTCTACGAGCAGTACTTC	CASSSWDRVYEQYF
TRBV5-1	TRBJ1-1	.	TGCGCCAGCGCCGGGGGTTTCGGGGGCCCCATGAACACTGAAGCTTTCTTT	CASAGGFGGPMNTEAFF
TRBV12-3/TRBV12-4	TRBJ2-5	.	TGTGCCAGCAGTTTTAAGCTTCAAGAGACCCAGTACTTC	CASSFKLQETQYF
TRBV5-1	TRBJ2-1	TRBD2	TGCGCCAGCAGCTTGGATCGGACTAGCGGGGGGCCATACAATGAGCAGTTCTTC	CASSLDRTSGGPYNEQFF